Below, 8 T cell receptor beta chains from the same sample are listed, as sequenced in a study of OX40 agonist ivuxolimab in advanced cancers. Only in-frame clones appear in the TCRdb table, and some are missing; sequencing was by immunoSEQ multiplex PCR. The data show just under 35,000 clones, with approximately 92% seen just once and roughly 34% held by the top ten. Here the sequenced sample was CD4+ or CD8+ T cells sorted from blood, taken in a trial of the OX40 agonist ivuxolimab. The receptors were gathered from an adult with an advanced solid tumor such as melanoma, head and neck, liver or kidney cancer.

The chain has TRBV4-3 and TRBJ2-7, with 7 bases aligning to TRBD2. CDR3 length: 15 amino acids. V gave up 0 bases and J gave up 3 bases; unmatched junction bases: 5. Germline loops: CDR1 LGHNA, CDR2 YSLEER. The DNA for the CDR3 is TGCGCCAGCAGCCAAGATGGGGCGGGGGACTACGAGCAGTACTTC. This sequence encodes CASSQDGAGDYEQYF.

The chain uses TRBV6-5 and TRBJ1-1; D is undetermined. Germline V gives CDR1 MNHEY, CDR2 SVGAGI. V lost 5 bases and J lost 1, with 8 bases in between. CDR3 length: 13 residues. CDR3 nucleotides: TGTGCCAGCAGTGCTGGACCGAACACTGAAGCTTTCTTT. Protein sequence: CASSAGPNTEAFF.

The CDR3 sequence is CASGLNRGRDQDTQYF. DNA for the CDR3: TGTGCTAGTGGTTTGAACAGGGGGCGCGATCAAGATACGCAGTATTTT. The chain has TRBV12-5 and TRBJ2-3; 9 nucleotides line up with TRBD1. The J segment lost 5 bases and the V segment lost 2 bases, leaving 8 bases of the junction unmatched. Germline V gene sequence: CDR1 LGHNT, CDR2 FRNRAP. There are 16 residues in the CDR3.

This chain connects TRBV7-9 to TRBJ2-1; possible D gene TRBD2, 5 bases. Germline V CDR1 and CDR2: SEHNR, FQNEAQ (reference sequence). The CDR3 extends over 15 amino acids. The ends were cut back, 5 bases at V and 3 bases at J, with 14 bases in the middle. CDR3: CASSPPRGFYNEQFF. CDR3 coding DNA: TGTGCCAGCAGCCCACCCCGAGGGTTCTACAATGAGCAGTTCTTC.

The V gene is TRBV29-1, the J gene TRBJ2-7, with D perhaps TRBD1 (6 bases). V was clipped by 5 bases and J by 2 bases, with 10 bases between them. Germline CDR1 and CDR2: SQVTM and ANQGSEA. The CDR3 consists of 12 residues. The CDR3 sequence: CSVKTGTYEQYF. CDR3 nucleotides: TGCAGCGTTAAAACAGGGACCTACGAGCAGTACTTC.

V is TRBV6-5 and J is TRBJ2-3, with D unclear. The CDR3 sequence is 13 residues long. With 1 base removed from V and 3 bases from J, the gap between germline ends came to 5 bases. CDR1 is MNHEY and CDR2 is SVGAGI in the germline V gene. The CDR3 loop is CASSYYLTDTQYF. The CDR3 bases are TGTGCCAGCAGTTACTACCTTACAGATACGCAGTATTTT.

The sample holds one count of this clone. V is TRBV6-5 and J is TRBJ2-2; 9 bases fit TRBD1. In germline, CDR1 is MNHEY, CDR2 SVGAGI. There are 14 residues in the CDR3. After removal of 6 bases from V and 7 bases from J, the junction contained 6 bases not matched to a gene. Here the CDR3 DNA reads TGTGCCAGCAGAAGGGACAGGGCAGGCGGGGAGCTGTTTTTT. This gives the protein CASRRDRAGGELFF.

The chain links TRBV6-5 to TRBJ2-7; 7 bases are a match to TRBD1. Germline assignment: CDR1 MNHEY and CDR2 SVGAGI. This CDR3 region has 14 residues. With 2 bases clipped from V and 6 bases from J, the junction kept 7 bases outside the gene matches. The CDR3 DNA reads as TGTGCCAGCAGTTACGGCGAAGGGGGCGTCGAGCAGTACTTC. Amino acids: CASSYGEGGVEQYF.